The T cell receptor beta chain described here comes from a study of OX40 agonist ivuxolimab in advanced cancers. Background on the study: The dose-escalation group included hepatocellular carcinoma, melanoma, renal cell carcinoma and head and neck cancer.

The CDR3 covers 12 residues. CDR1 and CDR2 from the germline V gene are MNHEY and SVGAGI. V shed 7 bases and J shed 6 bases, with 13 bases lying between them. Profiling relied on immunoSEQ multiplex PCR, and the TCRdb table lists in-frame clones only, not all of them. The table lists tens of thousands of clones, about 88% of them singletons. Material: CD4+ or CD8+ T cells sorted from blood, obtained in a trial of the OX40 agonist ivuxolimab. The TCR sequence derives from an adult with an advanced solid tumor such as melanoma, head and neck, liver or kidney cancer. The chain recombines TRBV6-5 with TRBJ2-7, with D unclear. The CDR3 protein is CASMDSKLEQYF. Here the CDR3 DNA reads TGTGCCAGCATGGATAGCAAACTCGAGCAGTACTTC.